This T cell receptor (beta chain) originates from a study of identical twins. Findings and caveats of the study: One should note that invariant MAIT and iNKT cells could partly confound zero-insertion analyses. Cord blood beta clonotypes present at high abundance carried fewer insertions; no such pattern appeared in memory repertoires.

This CDR3 is built from 15 residues. Germline V gives CDR1 SGHRS, CDR2 YFSETQ. Trimming cost V 3 bases and J 5 bases; bases outside gene matches: 7. This clonotype was seen more than once but under ten times. What it binds is unknown. TCRdb reprocessed the 5' RACE reads with MiXCR, giving one entry per CDR3 protein. The sample lists fewer than 900,000 distinct CDR3 sequences; about 18% were seen once. This sample was also put to use in a study of T cells expressing NK-cell markers. As that study records: Seven sequenced donors out of eight were HCMV-seropositive, one seronegative. Expanded NKG2C+ T cell clones were not confirmed as HCMV-specific.

The gene calls are TRBV5-1 and TRBJ2-5, with 10 bases fitting TRBD1. The receptor's source is a woman younger than 35 in good health. The sequencing input was PBMCs. This chain's CDR3 is CASSYGQGGWETQYF. CDR3 nucleotides: TGCGCCAGCAGCTACGGACAGGGGGGTTGGGAGACCCAGTACTTC.